This T cell receptor beta chain was observed in a study of beta chain features in type 1 diabetes. TCRB transcripts that were expressed got sequenced, as all of the isolated RNA had been reverse transcribed. Mean read depth for naive, central memory and regulatory T cell samples was 3.5 million or so reads. TCRdb's copy holds only in-frame clones and misses some; the assay was immunoSEQ multiplex PCR. The sample records around 290,000 clones, about 8.5% being singletons. Over 95% purity was reached by all sorted populations. Study-wide points: A closer apparent resemblance between naive, central memory and Treg TCRB repertoires was seen in patients than in healthy donors.

About this clone: Its target is unknown.

CDR1 is MGHRA, CDR2 YSYEKL, per germline. Unmatched junction bases numbered 6, after V lost 6 bases and J lost 7 bases. The CDR3 loop spans 14 amino acids. Sequencing used central memory CD4+ T cells from blood. The receptor's source is a young woman in good health. The chain links TRBV4-1 to TRBJ1-4; 9 positions match TRBD1. The CDR3 DNA is TGCGCCAGCAGACTAACAGGGGGCGGTGAAAAACTGTTTTTT. Amino acid sequence: CASRLTGGGEKLFF.